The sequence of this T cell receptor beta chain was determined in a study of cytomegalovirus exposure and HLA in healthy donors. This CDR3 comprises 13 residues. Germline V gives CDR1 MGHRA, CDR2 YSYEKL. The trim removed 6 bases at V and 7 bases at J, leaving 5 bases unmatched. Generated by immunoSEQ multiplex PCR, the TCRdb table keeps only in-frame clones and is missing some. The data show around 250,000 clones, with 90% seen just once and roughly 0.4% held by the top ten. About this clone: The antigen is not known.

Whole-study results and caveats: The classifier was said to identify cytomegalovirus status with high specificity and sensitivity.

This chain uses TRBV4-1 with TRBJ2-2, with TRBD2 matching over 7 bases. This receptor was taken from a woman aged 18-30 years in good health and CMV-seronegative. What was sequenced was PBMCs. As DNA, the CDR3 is TGCGCCAGCAGACCGACGGGGGGCGGGGAGCTGTTTTTT. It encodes CASRPTGGGELFF.